The 26 T cell receptor beta chains in this list originate from one sample, sequenced in a study of OX40 agonist ivuxolimab in advanced cancers. Repertoires were generated with immunoSEQ multiplex PCR, while TCRdb's copy carries only in-frame clones and drops some. This sample has over 20,000 clones, with 78% found just once. Sequencing used CD4+ or CD8+ T cells sorted from blood, obtained in a trial of the OX40 agonist ivuxolimab. These receptors were obtained from an adult with an advanced solid tumor such as melanoma, head and neck, liver or kidney cancer.

The chain recombines TRBV11-2 with TRBJ2-5; D is unresolved. The V gene's germline CDR1 is SGHAT and CDR2 FQNNGV. V was trimmed by 0 bases and J by 2 bases, leaving 4 bases between them. The CDR3 contains 13 residues. CDR3 loop: CASSLDTQETQYF. DNA for the CDR3: TGTGCCAGCAGCTTAGACACACAAGAGACCCAGTACTTC.

The rearrangement joins TRBV7-9 to TRBJ2-7; D not resolved. V dropped 5 bases and J dropped 2 bases, with 16 bases sitting between them. Germline V gene data show CDR1 as SEHNR and CDR2 as FQNEAQ (reference sequence). The CDR3 contains 15 residues. CDR3 in amino acids: CASSPLTSRTYEQYF. The CDR3 nucleotides read TGTGCCAGCAGCCCTCTTACATCCAGGACCTACGAGCAGTACTTC.

This chain links TRBV10-3 with TRBJ2-2, with a tentative D call TRBD1 (6 bases). V was clipped by 10 bases and J by 5 bases, with 17 bases between them. The CDR3 spans 14 residues. Germline CDR1 is ENHRY and CDR2 is SYGVKD. CDR3 sequence: CARSGAGWTGELFF. The CDR3 DNA follows: TGTGCCAGATCAGGGGCAGGATGGACCGGGGAGCTGTTTTTT.

As concerns this clone: The conserved phenylalanine or tryptophan normally closing the CDR3 is absent here, so this likely arose from a read error. The chain employs TRBV7-2 and TRBJ2-4; no clear D. Germline CDR1 and CDR2: SGHTA and FQGNSA. There are 11 residues in the CDR3. The V and J ends lost 5 bases and 11 bases respectively, with 10 bases between them. CDR3 sequence reads: CASSDPYLQYL. CDR3 DNA sequence: TGTGCCAGCAGCGATCCTTACCTTCAGTACCTC.

This clone was detected a few times. The chain recombines TRBV7-6 with TRBJ2-3, with TRBD1 identical over 9 bases. The J segment lost 4 bases and the V segment lost 1 base, leaving 3 bases of the junction unmatched. CDR1 is SGHVS, CDR2 FNYEAQ, per germline. This CDR3 region has 15 residues. The CDR3 DNA is TGTGCCAGCAGCTTAGGGACAGGGGTAGCAGATACGCAGTATTTT. It yields the protein CASSLGTGVADTQYF.

This clone came up a few times. CDR3: CASSSYRDAYGYTF. CDR3 coding DNA: TGTGCCAGCAGCTCGTACAGGGATGCCTATGGCTACACCTTC. The J gene is TRBJ1-2, the V gene TRBV7-2; TRBD1 is a possible D gene (6 bases). Deletions cut 4 bases from V and 4 bases from J, with 13 bases between. This CDR3 spans 14 amino acids. CDR1 and CDR2 (germline): SGHTA, FQGNSA.

This rearrangement joins TRBV7-2 to TRBJ1-2, with TRBD1 as a possible D gene (6 bases). Per the germline V gene, CDR1 is SGHTA and CDR2 is FQGNSA. CDR3 length: 13 residues. The V end lost 5 bases, the J end lost 2 bases, and 9 bases lay between the germline ends. CDR3 nucleotide sequence: TGTGCCAGCAGCCAGGGGAACAACTATGGCTACACCTTC. Its protein product is CASSQGNNYGYTF.

This clone came up a few times. The chain is built from TRBV7-8 and TRBJ1-6; D possibly corresponds to TRBD1 (5 bases). The CDR3 covers 14 residues. Looked up from germline, CDR1 is SGHVS and CDR2 is FQNEAQ. The CDR3: CVSGQSSYNSPLHF. Written as DNA, the CDR3 is TGTGTCTCAGGGCAGAGCTCCTATAATTCACCCCTCCACTTT.

The chain is built from TRBV5-1 and TRBJ2-1; 7 nucleotides agree with TRBD1. The CDR3 length is 13 residues. Germline trimming cut 4 bases from V and 5 bases from J; bases unmatched to any gene: 3. Germline V gene data show CDR1 as SGHRS and CDR2 as YFSETQ. This CDR3 reads CASSPGQNNEQFF. Here the CDR3 DNA reads TGCGCCAGCAGCCCGGGACAGAACAATGAGCAGTTCTTC.

This chain joins TRBV4-1 and TRBJ1-2, with 9 bases that match TRBD1. V lost 4 bases and J lost 6; bases outside the gene matches: 12. Germline CDR1 and CDR2: MGHRA and YSYEKL. The CDR3 runs to 16 residues. The CDR3 is CASSRLGMTGGDGYTF. For the CDR3, the DNA is TGCGCCAGCAGCCGCCTGGGGATGACAGGGGGGGATGGCTACACCTTC.

This clone was picked up a small number of times. CDR3 in amino acids: CASRRSRNSYEQYF. CDR3 nucleotides: TGTGCCAGCAGGCGCTCAAGGAACTCCTACGAGCAGTACTTC. The chain couples TRBV6-5 to TRBJ2-7; no clear D gene. Germline loops: CDR1 MNHEY, CDR2 SVGAGI. V lost 6 bases, J lost 0 bases, and 12 bases lay in between. CDR3 size: 14 residues.

The CDR3 DNA follows: TGTGCCAGCAGCCTGGATACGGTTGCCTACGAGCAGTACTTC. It codes for CASSLDTVAYEQYF. This rearrangement joins TRBV7-2 to TRBJ2-7; D remains ambiguous. V was pared by 5 bases and J by 2 bases, with 13 bases between. CDR3 size: 14 residues. The V gene's germline CDR1 is SGHTA and CDR2 FQGNSA.

The rearrangement uses TRBV6-6 and TRBJ2-3; 7 bases map to TRBD2. Trimming cost V 0 bases and J 0 bases; bases outside gene matches: 3. Germline assignment: CDR1 MNHNY and CDR2 SVGAGI (reference sequence). The CDR3 contains 16 residues. Written as DNA, the CDR3 is TGTGCCAGCAGTTACTCGACTAGCAGTAGCACAGATACGCAGTATTTT. Residues: CASSYSTSSSTDTQYF.

This chain joins TRBV7-2 and TRBJ2-7; TRBD2 matches at 8 bases. V shed 5 bases and J 7 bases; nucleotides not matched to a gene: 10. Germline CDR1 and CDR2: SGHTA and FQGNSA. CDR3 length: 14 amino acids. The CDR3 DNA reads TGTGCCAGCAGCCCGGGGCCTGGCGGGAGGGAGCAGTACTTC. It is translated as CASSPGPGGREQYF.

The table lists this clone with a few counts. The V call is TRBV25-1, the J call TRBJ2-2; possible D gene TRBD1, 6 bases. Trimming took 6 bases from V and 3 from J, leaving 11 bases between them. CDR3 length equals 14 residues. Germline V CDR1 and CDR2: MGHDK, SYGVNS. The CDR3 coding sequence is TGTGCCAGCAGGCCTACAGGGCACACCGGGGAGCTGTTTTTT. It codes for CASRPTGHTGELFF.

V usage is TRBV27 and J usage is TRBJ2-3, with a tentative D call TRBD2 (7 bases). Trimming took 1 base from V and 5 from J, leaving 13 bases between them. The CDR3 has 15 residues. Germline values: CDR1 MNHEY, CDR2 SMNVEV (reference sequence). The CDR3 nucleotides read TGTGCCAGCAGTTTATACGGGGGGCAGGGAGATACGCAGTATTTT. This sequence encodes CASSLYGGQGDTQYF.

The V and J genes are TRBV6-6 and TRBJ2-7; D tentatively reads TRBD1 or TRBD2 (5 bases each). Germline assignment: CDR1 MNHNY and CDR2 SVGAGI (reference sequence). Deletions cut 7 bases from V and 5 bases from J, with 21 bases between. CDR3 length: 15 residues. In DNA, the CDR3 is TGTGCCAGCATCCCTAATGGGGGTCCGGGGCACGAGCAGTACTTC. Translating it yields CASIPNGGPGHEQYF.

V is TRBV7-6 and J is TRBJ1-1; 10 nucleotides agree with TRBD1. Germline loops: CDR1 SGHVS, CDR2 FNYEAQ. V gave up 5 bases and J gave up 3 bases; unmatched junction bases: 9. The CDR3 sequence is 16 residues long. The CDR3 protein is CASSRLGQGRDTEAFF. The CDR3 DNA sequence: TGTGCCAGCAGCCGCCTGGGACAGGGGAGGGACACTGAAGCTTTCTTT.

The CDR3 region is CASSPGTGHLGYTF. The DNA for the CDR3 is TGCGCCAGCAGCCCCGGGACAGGCCACCTTGGCTACACCTTC. The chain uses TRBV5-1 and TRBJ1-2; 8 bases match TRBD1. From germline, CDR1 is SGHRS and CDR2 YFSETQ. V lost 4 bases, J lost 7 bases, and 9 bases stayed unmatched. CDR3 length: 14 amino acids.

In this sample, this clone turned up once. The chain employs TRBV29-1 and TRBJ1-1; D gene uncertain. Trimming removed 4 bases at V and 8 bases at J, with 8 bases between. The CDR3 consists of 10 residues. Germline V lookup: CDR1 SQVTM, CDR2 ANQGSEA. CDR3 in DNA: TGCAGCGTTGGGAGTATAGAAGCTTTCTTT. Translated: CSVGSIEAFF.

The rearrangement links TRBV6-1 to TRBJ1-5; no definite D call. V was cut by 6 bases and J by 2 bases, with 11 bases left in between. The germline gives CDR1 MNHNS, CDR2 SASEGT. The CDR3 spans 14 residues. The CDR3 DNA reads TGTGCCAGCAGGGACTATTTGGGCAATCAGCCCCAGCATTTT. Protein product: CASRDYLGNQPQHF.

This chain uses TRBV5-1 with TRBJ2-3, with a tentative D call TRBD2 (6 bases). Trimming took off 3 bases at V and 1 base at J, with 12 bases between the two ends. CDR3 length: 15 residues. Germline assignment: CDR1 SGHRS and CDR2 YFSETQ. The CDR3 bases are TGCGCCAGCAGCTCTTCGGCTAGCGGCACAGATACGCAGTATTTT. As protein: CASSSSASGTDTQYF.

V and J are TRBV5-5 and TRBJ2-1, with TRBD1 matching over 9 bases. CDR1 is SGHKS, CDR2 YYEKEE, per germline (reference sequence). The CDR3 is made up of 14 amino acids. V lost 4 bases and J lost 9; bases outside the gene matches: 8. CDR3 sequence: CASSVGTGYGEQFF. CDR3 nucleotides: TGTGCCAGCAGCGTAGGGACAGGGTATGGTGAGCAGTTCTTC.

The chain has TRBV4-2 and TRBJ1-2; D is unclear. The CDR3 loop spans 14 amino acids. The V gene lost 6 bases and the J gene lost 4 bases, with 15 bases spanning the gap. Germline V gene data show CDR1 as LGHNA and CDR2 as YNFKEQ. Here the CDR3 reads CASSRDGLTYGYTF. Written as DNA, the CDR3 is TGTGCCAGCAGTCGGGATGGTTTGACCTATGGCTACACCTTC.

This chain uses TRBV5-1 with TRBJ1-2; D is perhaps TRBD1 (6 bases). CDR1 is SGHRS and CDR2 is YFSETQ in the germline V gene. The V gene lost 3 bases and the J gene lost 10 bases, with 10 bases spanning the gap. CDR3 length equals 11 residues. For the CDR3, the DNA is TGCGCCAGCAGCTCCCAGGGGTACTACACCTTC. It specifies CASSSQGYYTF.

This sequence joins TRBV7-8 and TRBJ2-3, with TRBD2 as a possible D gene (6 bases). V was shortened by 0 bases and J by 1 base, with 14 bases between the two germline ends. Germline loops: CDR1 SGHVS, CDR2 FQNEAQ. This CDR3 contains 17 residues. The CDR3 spells CASSLAASVEGTDTQYF. DNA for the CDR3: TGTGCCAGCAGCTTAGCAGCTAGCGTCGAGGGCACAGATACGCAGTATTTT.